Described below is a single T cell receptor beta chain sequence and its context. This sample stems from a study of T cell responses to AZD1222 COVID-19 vaccine. Looked up from germline, CDR1 is MNHEY and CDR2 is SMNVEV (reference sequence). This CDR3 comprises 14 residues. Trimming at V came to 6 bases and at J to 6 bases, leaving 4 bases not matched to a gene. Profiled with immunoSEQ multiplex PCR; TCRdb holds only in-frame clones, not every one. The sample table sets out under 150,000 clones. What was sequenced was peripheral blood. The chain carries TRBV27 and TRBJ1-6; 8 nucleotides line up with TRBD1. The receptor was derived from an adult in good health. CDR3 coding DNA: TGTGCCAGCAGATGGACAGGGTCTAATTCACCCCTCCACTTT. Translating gives CASRWTGSNSPLHF.